The 29 T cell receptor beta chains below were found in one sample sequenced in a study of T cell repertoires in cytomegalovirus infection. TCRdb recomputed calls from the reads with MiXCR, one row per CDR3 protein. The sample lists roughly 570,000 distinct CDR3 sequences; approximately 40% were seen once. These TCRs are of unknown antigen specificity. The sequencing here drew on cultured PBMCs, taken from culture after CMV antigen stimulation. The receptors originated from a human donor in good health (CMV status not recorded). Some clones in this sample may be carry-over from other donors' samples.

In this sample, this clonotype turned up a few times. The V call is TRBV4-1, the J call TRBJ2-2; TRBD1 matches 7 bases. The CDR3 is 17 amino acids. Germline CDR1 and CDR2: MGHRA and YSYEKL. Trimming removed 4 bases from V and 4 bases from J; junction bases left unmatched: 12. The CDR3 here is CASSRREQGTSTGELFF. In DNA form, the CDR3 reads TGCGCCAGCAGCCGCCGTGAACAGGGGACAAGCACCGGGGAGCTGTTTTTT.

The chain couples TRBV7-2 to TRBJ2-7, with D uncertain. This CDR3 contains 13 residues. In germline, CDR1 is SGHTA, CDR2 FQGNSA. V lost 3 bases and J lost 2, with 8 bases in between. The CDR3 region has the DNA TGTGCCAGCAGCTTCTGGCCAACCTACGAGCAGTACTTC. This gives the protein CASSFWPTYEQYF. The complete variable domain, with remaining parts taken from reference TRBV7-2 and TRBJ2-7, reads GAGVSQSPSNKVTEKGKDVELRCDPISGHTALYWYRQSLGQGLEFLIYFQGNSAPDKSGLPSDRFSAERTGGSVSTLTIQRTQQEDSAVYLCASSFWPTYEQYFGPGTRLTVT.

This clonotype was observed a few times. V gene TRBV7-8 combines with J gene TRBJ1-1; D gene uncertain. Germline CDR1 reads SGHVS; CDR2 reads FQNEAQ. This CDR3 contains 16 residues. V lost 1 base, J lost 7 bases, and 19 bases lay in between. DNA for the CDR3: TGTGCCAGCAGCTTAGAGGGTACTCCCCTGGAGGTTGAAGCTTTCTTT. The encoded protein is CASSLEGTPLEVEAFF.

The chain recombines TRBV5-1 with TRBJ1-2, with D perhaps matching TRBD1 (5 bases). Trimming stripped 0 bases from V and 3 bases from J, with 15 bases between. The CDR3 spans 16 residues. The germline gives CDR1 SGHRS, CDR2 YFSETQ. The DNA of the CDR3 is TGCGCCAGCAGCTTGGTTGGGGGTAACAACGACTATGGCTACACCTTC. It codes for CASSLVGGNNDYGYTF. Together with reference TRBV5-1 and TRBJ1-2, the CDR3 gives the full variable domain: KAGVTQTPRYLIKTRGQQVTLSCSPISGHRSVSWYQQTPGQGLQFLFEYFSETQRNKGNFPGRFSGRQFSNSRSEMNVSTLELGDSALYLCASSLVGGNNDYGYTFGSGTRLTVV.

The chain combines TRBV12-3 or TRBV12-4 with TRBJ2-1; D perhaps matches TRBD2 (6 bases). The CDR3 has 16 amino acids. The V end lost 0 bases, the J end lost 4 bases, and 13 bases lay between the germline ends. The CDR3 loop reads CASSLARGGPYNEQFF. The DNA for the CDR3 is TGTGCCAGCAGTTTAGCGAGAGGAGGGCCTTACAATGAGCAGTTCTTC.

The genes are TRBV5-1 and TRBJ2-1, with TRBD2 matching 8 bases. CDR1 is SGHRS, CDR2 YFSETQ, per germline. The V and J ends lost 3 bases and 7 bases, in that order; junction bases with no gene match: 9. The CDR3 covers 15 residues. For the CDR3, the DNA is TGCGCCAGCAGCTCAACTAGCGGCGTCGGTAATGAGCAGTTCTTC. Encoded protein: CASSSTSGVGNEQFF. Looking up the rest from reference TRBV5-1 and TRBJ2-1 gives the full variable domain: KAGVTQTPRYLIKTRGQQVTLSCSPISGHRSVSWYQQTPGQGLQFLFEYFSETQRNKGNFPGRFSGRQFSNSRSEMNVSTLELGDSALYLCASSSTSGVGNEQFFGPGTRLTVL.

The gene calls are TRBV2 and TRBJ2-4, with a possible D match to TRBD2 (5 bases). Germline CDR1 SNHLY, CDR2 FYNNEI. CDR3 length equals 11 residues. Trimming removed 6 bases at V and 9 bases at J, with 9 bases between. This chain's CDR3 is CASRGAGIQYF. The CDR3, as DNA: TGTGCCAGCAGAGGTGCGGGCATTCAGTACTTC.

This clonotype was seen only once. This chain connects TRBV3-1 to TRBJ2-7; D might be TRBD1 (5 bases). The germline gives CDR1 LGHDT, CDR2 YNNKEL (reference sequence). The CDR3 runs to 13 residues. V was trimmed by 2 bases and J by 6 bases, leaving 11 bases between them. The CDR3 loop reads CASSQLQGTEQYF. CDR3 nucleotide sequence: TGTGCCAGCAGCCAACTCCAGGGAACCGAGCAGTACTTC.

This chain uses TRBV7-6 with TRBJ1-2; D may be TRBD1 (5 bases). Germline lookup yields CDR1 SGHVS and CDR2 FNYEAQ. The CDR3 is made up of 20 amino acids. Trimming stripped 0 bases from V and 5 bases from J, with 28 bases between. The CDR3 sequence is CASSLAMGSRDGGSRYGYTF. For the CDR3, the DNA is TGTGCCAGCAGCTTAGCGATGGGGTCACGCGACGGGGGTTCAAGATATGGCTACACCTTC.

This chain joins TRBV7-2 and TRBJ2-3; TRBD2 might be the D (5 bases). The CDR3 sequence is 18 residues long. Germline assignment: CDR1 SGHTA and CDR2 FQGNSA. V was cut by 3 bases and J by 5 bases, with 24 bases left in between. This CDR3 reads CASSFPLKWAEVLDTQYF. DNA of the CDR3: TGTGCCAGCAGCTTCCCCCTGAAGTGGGCGGAGGTACTAGATACGCAGTATTTT.

This clonotype appeared many times. The rearrangement uses TRBV7-2 and TRBJ2-5; TRBD2 matches 12 bases. Germline CDR1 reads SGHTA; CDR2 reads FQGNSA. The CDR3 sequence is 16 residues long. J gave up 5 bases and V 7 bases, and 11 bases lay outside the gene matches. CDR3 in DNA: TGTGCCAGCACCCCAGGACTAGCGGGGCCACGGGAGACCCAGTACTTC. It is translated as CASTPGLAGPRETQYF.

This rearrangement joins TRBV7-2 to TRBJ2-1; D may be TRBD2 (5 bases). There are 15 residues in the CDR3. Per the germline V gene, CDR1 is SGHTA and CDR2 is FQGNSA. V was clipped by 4 bases and J by 0 bases, with 10 bases between them. The chain's CDR3 is CASSSQRSSYNEQFF. The CDR3, as DNA: TGTGCCAGCAGCTCCCAGCGGAGCTCCTACAATGAGCAGTTCTTC.

The J gene is TRBJ2-3, the V gene TRBV4-1; 15 bases map to TRBD2. The CDR3 sequence is 18 residues long. Unmatched junction bases numbered 7, after V lost 0 bases and J lost 6 bases. Germline assignment: CDR1 MGHRA and CDR2 YSYEKL. The CDR3 region has the DNA TGCGCCAGCAGCCAAGATCGGACTAGCGGGGGGGCCCGTGATACGCAGTATTTT. As protein: CASSQDRTSGGARDTQYF.

V usage is TRBV6-2 or TRBV6-3 and J usage is TRBJ2-1; 14 nucleotides match TRBD2. The length of the CDR3 is 15 residues. Germline V gene sequence: CDR1 MNHEY, CDR2 SVGEGT. J was trimmed by 7 bases and V by 4 bases; bases with no gene match: 3. The CDR3 nucleotides read TGTGCCAGCAGTTTGACTAGCGGGAGGGCAAATGAGCAGTTCTTC. This translates into CASSLTSGRANEQFF.

The count of this clonotype is one. V is TRBV12-3 or TRBV12-4 and J is TRBJ2-1, with TRBD2 matching 9 bases. Trimming took 3 bases from V and 10 from J; bases not matched to a gene: 10. The CDR3 is 15 amino acids. The CDR3 spells CASSFDGGGAGEQFF. CDR3 DNA: TGTGCCAGCAGTTTTGATGGCGGGGGGGCTGGGGAGCAGTTCTTC.

This sequence joins TRBV6-2 or TRBV6-3 and TRBJ2-7, with TRBD1 identical over 9 bases. The junction had 5 bases not matched to a gene; V was cut back by 7 bases and J by 1 base. Germline loops: CDR1 MNHEY, CDR2 SVGEGT. This CDR3 spans 14 amino acids. The CDR3 coding sequence is TGTGCCAGCAAGCCGGGACAGGGATCCTACGAGCAGTACTTC. Translated: CASKPGQGSYEQYF.

This sequence joins TRBV7-2 and TRBJ2-7; 12 nucleotides align to TRBD2. The ends lost 0 bases at V and 0 bases at J; junction bases unmatched: 9. This CDR3 has 19 amino acids. Per the germline V gene, CDR1 is SGHTA and CDR2 is FQGNSA. CDR3 in amino acids: CASSLARSSGRALSYEQYF. The DNA of the CDR3 is TGTGCCAGCAGCTTAGCGCGGTCTAGCGGGAGGGCCCTCTCCTACGAGCAGTACTTC.

V gene TRBV12-3 or TRBV12-4 combines with J gene TRBJ2-1; 16 bases line up with TRBD2. J gave up 9 bases and V 7 bases, and 9 bases lay outside the gene matches. The CDR3 consists of 16 residues. The chain's CDR3 is CASTPGTSGRVPEQFF. CDR3 in DNA: TGTGCCAGCACCCCCGGGACTAGCGGGAGGGTGCCTGAGCAGTTCTTC.

This clonotype was detected only a few times. The chain links TRBV12-3 or TRBV12-4 to TRBJ2-1; 14 nucleotides match TRBD2. The CDR3 extends over 16 amino acids. J gave up 7 bases and V 2 bases, and 4 bases lay outside the gene matches. This CDR3 is CASSLRLAGGGNEQFF. DNA for the CDR3: TGTGCCAGCAGTTTACGACTAGCGGGGGGGGGTAATGAGCAGTTCTTC.

The V gene is TRBV7-9, the J gene TRBJ2-3; TRBD2 matches at 13 bases. The length of the CDR3 is 16 residues. Germline loops: CDR1 SEHNR, CDR2 FQNEAQ (reference sequence). Trimming took 5 bases from V and 3 from J; bases not matched to a gene: 5. The CDR3 protein is CASSQGLAGRTDTQYF. The CDR3 region has the DNA TGTGCCAGCAGCCAGGGACTAGCGGGGAGAACAGATACGCAGTATTTT.

CDR3: CASSYSRDLTGELFF. CDR3 nucleotides: TGTGCCAGCAGTTACTCCCGGGACTTAACCGGGGAGCTGTTTTTT. This chain joins TRBV6-2 or TRBV6-3 and TRBJ2-2; D possibly corresponds to TRBD2 (6 bases). This CDR3 comprises 15 residues. CDR1 is MNHEY, CDR2 SVGEGT, per germline. Trimming removed 0 bases at V and 5 bases at J, with 10 bases between.

This clonotype was recorded a few times. This sequence joins TRBV7-9 and TRBJ2-1; 9 bases are a match to TRBD2. The CDR3 spans 14 residues. J lost 6 bases, V lost 4 bases, and 4 bases had no gene match. From germline, CDR1 is SEHNR and CDR2 FQNEAQ (reference sequence). CDR3 bases: TGTGCCAGCAGCTATGGACTAGCGAGCAATGAGCAGTTCTTC. Residues: CASSYGLASNEQFF.

The rearrangement links TRBV5-1 to TRBJ2-1; 13 bases fit TRBD2. Germline V CDR1 and CDR2: SGHRS, YFSETQ. V dropped 4 bases and J dropped 0; count of bases not matched to a gene: 10. This CDR3 is built from 19 residues. The CDR3 protein is CASSRLAGGPLSSYNEQFF. The CDR3, as DNA: TGCGCCAGCAGCCGACTAGCGGGGGGACCCCTAAGCTCCTACAATGAGCAGTTCTTC.

This clonotype was recorded many times. The CDR3 sequence is CASSTRDNRDTRTDTQYF. In DNA, the CDR3 is TGTGCCAGCAGCACTAGGGACAACAGGGATACCCGCACAGATACGCAGTATTTT. The gene calls are TRBV7-9 and TRBJ2-3; D possibly corresponds to TRBD1 (6 bases). The CDR3 runs 18 residues. Germline-derived CDR1 and CDR2 are SEHNR and FQNEAQ (reference sequence). The V gene lost 5 bases and the J gene lost 1 base, with 22 bases spanning the gap.

This clonotype was picked up a small number of times. This rearrangement joins TRBV7-2 to TRBJ1-5, with D perhaps TRBD1 (5 bases). The CDR3 runs 14 residues. V lost 3 bases and J lost 8, with 14 bases in between. Per the germline V gene, CDR1 is SGHTA and CDR2 is FQGNSA. The CDR3 loop is CASSFNRIGEPQHF. Written as DNA, the CDR3 is TGTGCCAGCAGCTTCAACAGGATCGGCGAGCCCCAGCATTTT.

The V call is TRBV5-4, the J call TRBJ1-1, with no clear D. Germline V gene sequence: CDR1 SGHNT, CDR2 YYREEE (reference sequence). This CDR3 has 14 residues. V shed 3 bases and J shed 3 bases, with 12 bases lying between them. In DNA form, the CDR3 reads TGTGCCAGCAGCTCCCCTCAAAGAGACACTGAAGCTTTCTTT. The encoded protein is CASSSPQRDTEAFF.

V is TRBV7-6 and J is TRBJ2-7; 9 bases align to TRBD1. Germline CDR1 and CDR2: SGHVS and FNYEAQ. The V and J ends lost 6 bases and 7 bases, in that order; junction bases with no gene match: 7. This CDR3 has 13 residues. CDR3 bases: TGTGCCAGCAGTGTAGGGACAGGGTTTGAGCAGTACTTC. Translating gives CASSVGTGFEQYF.

At least ten counts were recorded for this clonotype. The gene calls are TRBV7-2 and TRBJ1-5; a possible D gene is TRBD1 (5 bases). The CDR3 is 15 amino acids. The germline V gene has CDR1 SGHTA and CDR2 FQGNSA. The V gene lost 1 base and the J gene lost 5 bases, with 12 bases spanning the gap. The CDR3 sequence is CASSLVVGVDQPQHF. The CDR3 DNA reads as TGTGCCAGCAGCTTAGTGGTAGGGGTGGATCAGCCCCAGCATTTT.

This chain uses TRBV19 with TRBJ1-5; no definite D call. V was trimmed by 6 bases and J by 4 bases, leaving 10 bases between them. This CDR3 has 13 residues. The germline V gene encodes CDR1 LNHDA and CDR2 SQIVND (reference sequence). The CDR3 region has the DNA TGTGCCAGTAGCCGCCGAGAAAATCAGCCCCAGCATTTT. This sequence encodes CASSRRENQPQHF.